The present T cell receptor (beta chain) was sequenced within a study of shared clonotypes between healthy human individuals. CD45RO-negative CD8 cells positively selected for CCR7 made up the naive population, which excluded terminally differentiated effector memory CD45RA+ cells. Per the germline V gene, CDR1 is SGHDN and CDR2 is FVKESK. This CDR3 has 16 residues. V gave up 4 bases and J gave up 5 bases, with 20 bases separating them. Method: immunoSEQ multiplex PCR; TCRdb's copy keeps in-frame clones and lacks some. This table has about 800,000 clones, about 96% appearing once. The chain couples TRBV14 to TRBJ1-2; D is unresolved. The material sequenced was naive CD8+ T cells sorted from blood. This receptor was taken from a man between 25 and 39 years old in good health. This CDR3 is CASSPTIQGALYGYTF. The CDR3 DNA is TGTGCCAGCAGCCCCACTATACAAGGTGCCCTTTATGGCTACACCTTC.